These 5 T cell receptor beta chains were sequenced from one sample in a study of blood T cell repertoires in COVID-19. Assay used: immunoSEQ multiplex PCR; TCRdb lists only in-frame clones, some missing. The sample holds under 300,000 clones, just under 90% seen once. Sequenced material: PBMCs or T cells enriched from blood (not recorded which). The source is a woman in her sixties or seventies who had recovered from COVID-19.

The rearrangement uses TRBV2 and TRBJ1-1; D gene uncertain. Germline CDR1 SNHLY, CDR2 FYNNEI. Trimming removed 5 bases from V and 3 bases from J, with 10 bases in between. The CDR3 loop spans 13 amino acids. The CDR3 is CASSYPQDTEAFF. The CDR3 bases are TGTGCCAGCAGTTACCCCCAGGACACTGAAGCTTTCTTT.

The chain uses TRBV5-5 and TRBJ1-2, with D tentatively TRBD1 (5 bases). V dropped 4 bases and J dropped 3 bases, with 13 bases sitting between them. The length of the CDR3 is 14 residues. Germline V gives CDR1 SGHKS, CDR2 YYEKEE (reference sequence). Here the CDR3 reads CASSKSTGDYGYTF. CDR3 coding DNA: TGTGCCAGCAGCAAATCAACGGGGGACTATGGCTACACCTTC.

This chain uses TRBV7-6 with TRBJ2-2, with D possibly TRBD2 on 6 matching bases. V lost 5 bases, J lost 5 bases, and 18 bases lay in between. Per germline, CDR1 SGHVS and CDR2 FNYEAQ. The CDR3 is 16 amino acids. The CDR3 DNA is TGTGCCAGCAGCCCATCCGGGGGATTTGGGACCGGGGAGCTGTTTTTT. This codes for CASSPSGGFGTGELFF.

The CDR3 DNA follows: TGTGCCAGCAGCCAGGGCAGGGAGAACACTGAAGCTTTCTTT. It is translated as CASSQGRENTEAFF. J is TRBJ1-1 and V is TRBV7-2; tentative D call: TRBD1 (5 bases). CDR3 length: 14 residues. Trimming pared 5 bases from V and 1 base from J, leaving 11 bases between. Germline V gene sequence: CDR1 SGHTA, CDR2 FQGNSA.

The V gene is TRBV6-7, the J gene TRBJ1-2, with D possibly matching TRBD1 (5 bases). TRBV6-7 is identified as an open reading frame with a role that is uncertain. CDR3 length: 12 amino acids. Trimming took off 10 bases at V and 6 bases at J, with 15 bases between the two ends. DNA of the CDR3: TGTGCCACTCGCGGGGCATCGGATGGCTACACCTTC. Translation gives CATRGASDGYTF.